Presented here are 12 T cell receptor beta chains from one specimen sequenced in a study of memory CD4+ T cells and cytomegalovirus serostatus (dated by TCRdb to about 2019). Libraries came from the immunoSEQ multiplex PCR assay. TCRdb stores this immuneACCESS table with in-frame sequences only. Part of the clones is absent; in the studies checked, under half of the shortfall reflects unresolved V genes, and no reason is known for the rest. Within this sample are approximately 44,000 clones, with around 80% of them counted one time only. The ten top clones hold around 6.6% of the sample. Single viable CD3+CD4+CD8-CD45RO+ cells were sorted as memory CD4+ T cells on a FACSAria II. The sequencing sample was made of memory CD4+ T cells from blood. The receptors shown here come from an adult in good health and CMV-seronegative.

The chain combines TRBV10-3 with TRBJ2-7, with 7 bases aligning to TRBD2. Germline trimming cut 6 bases from V and 5 bases from J; bases unmatched to any gene: 10. The CDR3 contains 14 residues. Germline CDR1 and CDR2: ENHRY and SYGVKD. As DNA, the CDR3 is TGTGCCATCAGCTCAGACCGGGGGGACGACGAGCAGTACTTC. It encodes CAISSDRGDDEQYF.

The CDR3 region has the DNA TGTGCCAGCAGCTTGGCAGGGACGGGATCAGGGGGGAATGAGCAGTTCTTC. It translates to CASSLAGTGSGGNEQFF. The V call is TRBV5-8, the J call TRBJ2-1; TRBD1 might be the D (7 bases). The germline V and J ends were trimmed by 0 bases and 7 bases, with 20 bases remaining between them. Germline V gives CDR1 SGHTS, CDR2 YDEGEE. The CDR3 is 17 residues long.

This chain's CDR3 is CASSVGAQAREQYF. For the CDR3, the DNA is TGTGCCAGCAGCGTAGGGGCACAGGCCCGGGAGCAGTACTTC. The V gene is TRBV9, the J gene TRBJ2-7, with D possibly matching TRBD1 (5 bases). This CDR3 has 14 amino acids. CDR1 and CDR2 from the germline V gene are SGDLS and YYNGEE. Trimming stripped 0 bases from V and 7 bases from J, with 14 bases between.

The V gene is TRBV4-1, the J gene TRBJ2-1, with 9 bases lining up with TRBD2. The CDR3 totals 17 residues. Per germline, CDR1 MGHRA and CDR2 YSYEKL. The V segment lost 3 bases and the J segment 5 bases; nucleotides outside the gene matches: 11. CDR3 DNA: TGCGCCAGCAGCCATCTCCCCGGGACTAGCCGTAACAATGAGCAGTTCTTC. It yields the protein CASSHLPGTSRNNEQFF.

The V gene is TRBV29-1, the J gene TRBJ2-3; TRBD1 matches 7 bases. Germline assignment: CDR1 SQVTM and CDR2 ANQGSEA. There are 13 residues in the CDR3. J gave up 1 base and V 7 bases, and 5 bases lay outside the gene matches. The CDR3 is CSGRQGGTDTQYF. In DNA, the CDR3 is TGCAGCGGACGACAGGGTGGCACAGATACGCAGTATTTT.

V is TRBV14 and J is TRBJ2-7; 7 bases are a match to TRBD1. Germline loops: CDR1 SGHDN, CDR2 FVKESK. CDR3 length equals 14 residues. With V trimmed by 1 base and J by 3 bases, 3 bases remained unmatched. The CDR3 DNA reads as TGTGCCAGCAGCCAAGCCACAGGGGTCTACGAGCAGTACTTC. This gives the protein CASSQATGVYEQYF.

The chain uses TRBV5-1 and TRBJ1-1; D is possibly TRBD1 (6 bases). The CDR3 covers 15 residues. V dropped 3 bases and J dropped 2 bases, with 14 bases sitting between them. CDR1 is SGHRS and CDR2 is YFSETQ in the germline V gene. The CDR3 nucleotides are TGCGCCAGCAGCTCACAACAGGGTGGAAACACTGAAGCTTTCTTT. Translation gives CASSSQQGGNTEAFF.

V is TRBV28 and J is TRBJ2-2; TRBD2 aligns across 10 bases. CDR1 and CDR2 from the germline V gene are MDHEN and SYDVKM. The J segment lost 5 bases and the V segment lost 3 bases, leaving 9 bases of the junction unmatched. This CDR3 has 17 residues. CDR3 DNA sequence: TGTGCCAGCAGTTTTGCTAGTCGAGCGGGAGGGACCGGGGAGCTGTTTTTT. This gives the protein CASSFASRAGGTGELFF.

This sequence joins TRBV7-2 and TRBJ1-2; D is unclear. V was cut by 1 base and J by 4 bases, with 10 bases left in between. The CDR3 extends over 14 amino acids. In germline, CDR1 is SGHTA, CDR2 FQGNSA. DNA of the CDR3: TGTGCCAGCAGCTTAGACACGTCGAGCTATGGCTACACCTTC. Amino acid sequence: CASSLDTSSYGYTF.

The J gene is TRBJ2-3, the V gene TRBV4-1; D not certain. Germline V gene sequence: CDR1 MGHRA, CDR2 YSYEKL. The V and J ends lost 1 base and 0 bases respectively, with 17 bases between them. This CDR3 contains 18 residues. The CDR3 nucleotides read TGCGCCAGCAGCCAAGGAGTTTACGGGTCCACTAGCACAGATACGCAGTATTTT. Protein product: CASSQGVYGSTSTDTQYF.

The chain joins TRBV30 to TRBJ2-7; TRBD2 is a possible D gene (6 bases). Germline V lookup: CDR1 GTSNPN, CDR2 SVGIG (reference sequence). V lost 2 bases to trimming and J lost 6 bases, with 8 bases between them. The CDR3 runs 11 residues. CDR3 coding DNA: TGTGCCTGGAGTAGGGGAGGCGAGCAGTACTTC. It codes for CAWSRGGEQYF.

CDR3 DNA sequence: TGCGCCAGCAGCCGGACCGGGGGCCTCTACAATGAGCAGTTCTTC. Translation gives CASSRTGGLYNEQFF. V usage is TRBV4-3 and J usage is TRBJ2-1; D tentatively fits TRBD1 or TRBD2 (6 bases each). The CDR3 sequence is 15 residues long. Germline CDR1 is LGHNA and CDR2 is YSLEER. Deletions cut 4 bases from V and 3 bases from J, with 13 bases between.